These 5 T cell receptor beta chains were sequenced from one sample in a study of CD8 T cells in Susac syndrome. RNA, at roughly 0.45 to 1 ug, was reverse transcribed with random hexamers. MiXCR, applied by TCRdb to the immunoSEQ multiplex PCR reads, yields one record per CDR3 protein. Of more than 85,000 distinct CDR3 sequences listed, around 97% are singletons. The sequencing sample was made of CD4+ T cells from PBMCs. The source is a human donor in good health.

The rearrangement uses TRBV29-1 and TRBJ1-1; perhaps TRBD1 as D (5 bases). V was pared by 6 bases and J by 4 bases, with 18 bases between. Germline V gene lookup returns CDR1 SQVTM and CDR2 ANQGSEA. The CDR3 sequence is 14 residues long. The CDR3 spells CSVSGRRGGTEAFF. The CDR3 region has the DNA TGCAGCGTCTCAGGAAGAAGGGGAGGCACTGAAGCTTTCTTT.

The chain employs TRBV5-4 and TRBJ2-5, with D perhaps TRBD1 (6 bases). The germline CDR1 and CDR2 sequences are SGHNT and YYREEE (reference sequence). V lost 4 bases and J lost 5, with 15 bases in between. There are 14 residues in the CDR3. The CDR3 sequence is CASSTDRSGETQYF. CDR3 nucleotide sequence: TGTGCCAGCAGCACCGACAGGTCAGGGGAGACCCAGTACTTC.

The rearrangement uses TRBV9 and TRBJ1-5, with TRBD1 identical over 8 bases. V lost 4 bases to trimming and J lost 3 bases; unmatched junction nucleotides: 6. Germline CDR1 and CDR2: SGDLS and YYNGEE. This CDR3 contains 15 residues. Here the CDR3 DNA reads TGTGCCAGCAGCTCCCGGGACAGGCCCAATCAGCCCCAGCATTTT. It yields the protein CASSSRDRPNQPQHF.

This sequence joins TRBV7-9 and TRBJ1-3, with D uncertain. V lost 5 bases to trimming and J lost 2 bases, with 4 bases between them. Per germline, CDR1 SEHNR and CDR2 FQNEAQ (reference sequence). The CDR3 extends over 12 amino acids. CDR3 in DNA: TGTGCCAGCAGCCCCCCTGGAAACACCATATATTTT. Amino acids: CASSPPGNTIYF.

The chain uses TRBV9 and TRBJ1-1, with TRBD1 matching over 9 bases. CDR3 size: 15 residues. The trim removed 4 bases at V and 2 bases at J, leaving 6 bases unmatched. Looked up from germline, CDR1 is SGDLS and CDR2 is YYNGEE. The CDR3 DNA sequence: TGTGCCAGCAGCCAACGACAGGGGGATAACACTGAAGCTTTCTTT. This sequence encodes CASSQRQGDNTEAFF. Looking up the rest from reference TRBV9 and TRBJ1-1 gives the full variable domain: DSGVTQTPKHLITATGQRVTLRCSPRSGDLSVYWYQQSLDQGLQFLIQYYNGEERAKGNILERFSAQQFPDLHSELNLSSLELGDSALYFCASSQRQGDNTEAFFGQGTRLTVV.